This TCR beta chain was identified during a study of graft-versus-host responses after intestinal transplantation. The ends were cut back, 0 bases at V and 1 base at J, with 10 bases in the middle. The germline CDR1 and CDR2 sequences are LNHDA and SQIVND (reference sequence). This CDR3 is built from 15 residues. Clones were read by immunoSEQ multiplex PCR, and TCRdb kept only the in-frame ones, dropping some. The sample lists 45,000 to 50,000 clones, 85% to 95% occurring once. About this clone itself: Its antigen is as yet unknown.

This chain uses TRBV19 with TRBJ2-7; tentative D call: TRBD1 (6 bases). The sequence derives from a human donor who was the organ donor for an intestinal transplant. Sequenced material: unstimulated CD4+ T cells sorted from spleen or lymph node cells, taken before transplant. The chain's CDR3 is CASSIDWTASYEQYF. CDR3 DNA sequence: TGTGCCAGTAGTATAGATTGGACAGCTTCCTACGAGCAGTACTTC.